The 21 T cell receptor beta chains below come from one sample, sequenced in a study of identical twins. TCRdb reprocessed the 5' RACE reads with MiXCR, giving one entry per CDR3 protein. Of approximately 490,000 distinct CDR3 sequences listed, about 20% were seen once; the top ten hold 0.48%. The data were also submitted as part of a second study, on yellow fever vaccine responses in identical twins.

Sequencing was carried out using CD4+ T cells sorted from blood. The receptors were gathered from a woman younger than 35 in good health.

The gene calls are TRBV5-1 and TRBJ2-1, with D unresolved. V shed 1 base and J shed 10 bases, with 12 bases lying between them. The CDR3 covers 13 residues. Germline V gene data show CDR1 as SGHRS and CDR2 as YFSETQ. CDR3 sequence: CASSLSVRLEQFF. CDR3 DNA sequence: TGCGCCAGCAGCTTGAGCGTTAGACTGGAGCAGTTCTTC.

The chain combines TRBV24-1 with TRBJ2-2, with D perhaps matching TRBD1 or TRBD2 (6 bases each). V shed 6 bases and J shed 7 bases, with 14 bases lying between them. CDR1 is KGHDR, CDR2 SFDVKD, per germline. The length of the CDR3 is 14 residues. The CDR3 coding sequence is TGTGCCACCAGTACTACAGGGACTTTCGGGGAGCTGTTTTTT. Amino acid sequence: CATSTTGTFGELFF.

The table lists this clonotype with a few counts. In DNA form, the CDR3 reads TGTGCCAGCAGTTTATACGGGACAGGGGAGAACACTGAAGCTTTCTTT. This encodes CASSLYGTGENTEAFF. The chain is built from TRBV27 and TRBJ1-1; the match to TRBD1 covers 10 bases. The ends lost 1 base at V and 1 base at J; junction bases unmatched: 3. Germline V gene lookup returns CDR1 MNHEY and CDR2 SMNVEV (reference sequence). This CDR3 comprises 16 residues.

This clonotype came up a few times. The rearrangement links TRBV12-3 or TRBV12-4 to TRBJ2-7; D possibly corresponds to TRBD2 (5 bases). This CDR3 contains 15 residues. Trimming stripped 5 bases from V and 2 bases from J, with 16 bases between. The CDR3 here is CASSPSLMPTYEQYF. CDR3 DNA sequence: TGTGCCAGCAGTCCTAGCCTCATGCCAACCTACGAGCAGTACTTC.

This clonotype occurred a few times. The chain is built from TRBV2 and TRBJ2-6, with 7 bases fitting TRBD1. V lost 4 bases and J lost 0; bases outside the gene matches: 6. CDR3 size: 17 residues. Looked up from germline, CDR1 is SNHLY and CDR2 is FYNNEI. The CDR3 sequence is CASSVGTAGSGANVLTF. As DNA, the CDR3 is TGTGCCAGCAGTGTTGGGACAGCCGGCTCTGGGGCCAACGTCCTGACTTTC.

V gene TRBV7-6 combines with J gene TRBJ2-2, with D possibly matching TRBD2 (5 bases). CDR1 is SGHVS, CDR2 FNYEAQ, per germline. V was shortened by 5 bases and J by 1 base, with 17 bases between the two germline ends. The CDR3 runs to 17 residues. CDR3 bases: TGTGCCAGCAGCCGACTTATAGGGAGCGGGAACACCGGGGAGCTGTTTTTT. This translates into CASSRLIGSGNTGELFF.

This chain connects TRBV5-1 to TRBJ2-6; TRBD2 agrees at 7 bases. This CDR3 contains 17 residues. CDR1 and CDR2 from the germline V gene are SGHRS and YFSETQ. The V and J ends lost 0 bases and 3 bases, in that order; junction bases with no gene match: 6. The CDR3 here is CASSLDGSGVGANVLTF. In nucleotides, the CDR3 is TGCGCCAGCAGCTTGGACGGGAGCGGGGTTGGGGCCAACGTCCTGACTTTC.

The gene calls are TRBV6-1 and TRBJ1-1, with TRBD1 matching over 10 bases. Looked up from germline, CDR1 is MNHNS and CDR2 is SASEGT. The CDR3 runs to 15 residues. Unmatched junction bases numbered 10, after V lost 7 bases and J lost 5 bases. In nucleotides, the CDR3 is TGTGCCAGCATGTGGGGACAGGGGACCCAAACTGAAGCTTTCTTT. Protein sequence: CASMWGQGTQTEAFF.

This clonotype was recorded a few times. The chain recombines TRBV11-2 with TRBJ2-2; no clear D. V lost 1 base, J lost 4 bases, and 7 bases lay in between. This CDR3 has 14 residues. Germline V gene sequence: CDR1 SGHAT, CDR2 FQNNGV. This chain's CDR3 is CASSLVHSTGELFF. CDR3 bases: TGTGCCAGCAGCTTAGTCCATTCCACCGGGGAGCTGTTTTTT.

The J gene is TRBJ1-1, the V gene TRBV6-5, with 7 bases matching TRBD1. This CDR3 has 13 residues. CDR1 and CDR2 from the germline V gene are MNHEY and SVGAGI. The V segment lost 3 bases and the J segment 7 bases; nucleotides outside the gene matches: 5. CDR3 sequence (DNA): TGTGCCAGCAGTTATGGGGGACAGTATGAAGCTTTCTTT. Protein product: CASSYGGQYEAFF.

This clonotype was seen at least ten times. The chain carries TRBV27 and TRBJ2-7; 9 bases match TRBD1. V was pared by 6 bases and J by 0 bases, with 9 bases of the junction left unmatched. CDR3 length: 16 amino acids. Per germline, CDR1 MNHEY and CDR2 SMNVEV (reference sequence). CDR3 DNA: TGTGCCAGCAGGAAACCACAGGGGGCACACTCCTACGAGCAGTACTTC. Translation: CASRKPQGAHSYEQYF.

This chain joins TRBV5-1 and TRBJ2-7; unclear D gene. The germline V gene encodes CDR1 SGHRS and CDR2 YFSETQ. Deletions cut 4 bases from V and 4 bases from J, with 21 bases between. There are 16 residues in the CDR3. CDR3 protein: CASSPSLRRGAYEQYV. Here the CDR3 DNA reads TGCGCCAGCAGCCCCTCACTAAGACGCGGTGCGTACGAGCAGTACGTC.

The J gene is TRBJ2-7, the V gene TRBV6-1, with no clear D. The V end was cut by 6 bases, the J end by 2 bases, with 14 bases between. CDR3 length: 14 residues. Germline CDR1 is MNHNS and CDR2 is SASEGT. Here the CDR3 reads CASRPPFRTYEQYF. For the CDR3, the DNA is TGTGCCAGCAGACCTCCCTTCAGAACCTACGAGCAGTACTTC.

V is TRBV19 and J is TRBJ1-5, with D uncertain. V was pared by 1 base and J by 0 bases, with 7 bases between. Germline V lookup: CDR1 LNHDA, CDR2 SQIVND (reference sequence). The CDR3 length is 15 residues. Here the CDR3 DNA reads TGTGCCAGTAGTATAGGGCAGTATAGCAATCAGCCCCAGCATTTT. Translating it yields CASSIGQYSNQPQHF.

The chain uses TRBV12-3 or TRBV12-4 and TRBJ2-5; D gene ambiguous. This CDR3 comprises 13 residues. Trimming removed 5 bases at V and 3 bases at J, with 10 bases between. The CDR3 spells CASSTRTKETQYF. The DNA of the CDR3 is TGTGCCAGCAGTACCCGGACGAAAGAGACCCAGTACTTC.

The rearrangement joins TRBV14 to TRBJ2-6; D not resolved. The ends were cut back, 4 bases at V and 0 bases at J, with 10 bases in the middle. Germline V CDR1 and CDR2: SGHDN, FVKESK. CDR3 length equals 16 residues. The CDR3 here is CASSPPWSSGANVLTF. CDR3 DNA sequence: TGTGCCAGCAGCCCCCCATGGAGCTCTGGGGCCAACGTCCTGACTTTC.

V usage is TRBV10-2 and J usage is TRBJ2-2; a weak D match, TRBD2 (6 bases). CDR1 is WSHSY and CDR2 is SAAADI in the germline V gene. V was shortened by 3 bases and J by 4 bases, with 12 bases between the two germline ends. This CDR3 spans 15 amino acids. The CDR3 region has the DNA TGCGCCAGCAGTGAAACGGGGAGGCCCACCGGGGAGCTGTTTTTT. It specifies CASSETGRPTGELFF.

Worth noting for this clonotype: The junction does not match germline at one end; this may be a read error. The chain carries TRBV5-6 and TRBJ2-5; D tentatively reads TRBD1 or TRBD2 (5 bases each). From germline, CDR1 is SGHDT and CDR2 YYEEEE. CDR3 size: 15 residues. The CDR3 is CASSFIFEGQETRYF. The CDR3 DNA reads as TGTGCCAGCAGCTTTATATTCGAGGGGCAAGAGACCCGGTACTTC.

J is TRBJ2-5 and V is TRBV5-1, with 8 bases lining up with TRBD1. The CDR3 has 16 residues. Germline V gene data show CDR1 as SGHRS and CDR2 as YFSETQ. J lost 1 base, V lost 3 bases, and 8 bases had no gene match. The DNA for the CDR3 is TGCGCCAGCAGCTCCACGGACAGGGACCTCCAAGAGACCCAGTACTTC. Its protein is CASSSTDRDLQETQYF.

This clonotype has only a few counts. This sequence joins TRBV9 and TRBJ2-2; D not certain. V shed 3 bases and J shed 5 bases, with 11 bases lying between them. The length of the CDR3 is 14 residues. The V gene's germline CDR1 is SGDLS and CDR2 YYNGEE. The CDR3 region has the DNA TGTGCCAGCAGCGCATACTCGGAGACCGGGGAGCTGTTTTTT. Its protein product is CASSAYSETGELFF.

The V and J genes are TRBV24-1 and TRBJ1-1; D unresolved. The germline V gene encodes CDR1 KGHDR and CDR2 SFDVKD. The CDR3 runs to 12 residues. V lost 5 bases to trimming and J lost 7 bases, with 10 bases between them. The CDR3 loop reads CATSAWGGEAFF. Written as DNA, the CDR3 is TGTGCCACCAGTGCCTGGGGTGGTGAAGCTTTCTTT.